Listed below are T cell receptor beta chains from one sample, sequenced in a study of control samples from healthy donors and cancer patients. The assay was immunoSEQ multiplex PCR, and TCRdb's table has in-frame clones only and misses some. The table records about 160,000 clones, about 90% of them present only once. Specimen: blood. Receptors were obtained from a man aged 30 to 45 in good health. Each CDR3 is given with its conserved first and last residue. Fields, in order: D gene, J gene, CDR3 length, V gene, clone size, CDR3 DNA, CDR3 protein. The D gene is left open where the match is weak. Size is omitted from some rows. Given values are once, few, many or a class for expanded clones.

d_gene: .; j_gene: TRBJ1-3; len: 14; v_gene: TRBV7-9; abundance: .; CDR3nt: TGTGCCAGCCGGAGATCCGACTCTGGAAACACCATATATTTT; CDR3aa: CASRRSDSGNTIYF
d_gene: .; j_gene: TRBJ1-1; len: 15; v_gene: TRBV6-6; abundance: .; CDR3nt: TGTGCCAGCATTCCCATCGCCGGCGACGACACTGAAGCTTTCTTT; CDR3aa: CASIPIAGDDTEAFF
d_gene: .; j_gene: TRBJ1-2; len: 11; v_gene: TRBV6-5; abundance: once; CDR3nt: TGTGCCAGAAGCGAGGACGGTCGCTACACCTTC; CDR3aa: CARSEDGRYTF
d_gene: .; j_gene: TRBJ2-3; len: 17; v_gene: TRBV5-1; abundance: .; CDR3nt: TGCGCCAGCAGCTTGGTCATTGCCGCGGACTCCACAGATACGCAGTATTTT; CDR3aa: CASSLVIAADSTDTQYF
d_gene: .; j_gene: TRBJ1-3; len: 16; v_gene: TRBV9; abundance: once; CDR3nt: TGTGCCAGCAGCGTACGAGGGGATAACTCTGGAAACACCATATATTTT; CDR3aa: CASSVRGDNSGNTIYF
d_gene: .; j_gene: TRBJ1-5; len: 13; v_gene: TRBV19; abundance: .; CDR3nt: TGTGCCAGTAGATTGGGGATAGATCAGCCCCAGCATTTT; CDR3aa: CASRLGIDQPQHF
d_gene: TRBD1; j_gene: TRBJ1-2; len: 15; v_gene: TRBV18; abundance: .; CDR3nt: TGTGCCAGCTCACCTGGTAGGGGGCCTAACTATGGCTACACCTTC; CDR3aa: CASSPGRGPNYGYTF
d_gene: TRBD1; j_gene: TRBJ1-3; len: 14; v_gene: TRBV2; abundance: .; CDR3nt: TGTGCCAGCAGCGGACAGGGAGGTGGAAACACCATATATTTT; CDR3aa: CASSGQGGGNTIYF
d_gene: .; j_gene: TRBJ2-5; len: 15; v_gene: TRBV7-3; abundance: .; CDR3nt: TGTGCCAGCACTCGGGGGACCTTACTAGGAAAGACCCAGTACTTC; CDR3aa: CASTRGTLLGKTQYF
d_gene: TRBD1; j_gene: TRBJ1-1; len: 16; v_gene: TRBV7-8; abundance: .; CDR3nt: TGTGCCAGCCACCCCGAGGGGGGACAGATGAACACTGAAGCTTTCTTT; CDR3aa: CASHPEGGQMNTEAFF
d_gene: .; j_gene: TRBJ2-6; len: 14; v_gene: TRBV6-5; abundance: .; CDR3nt: TGTGCCAGCAGTTCTAACCCTGGGGCCAACGTCCTGACTTTC; CDR3aa: CASSSNPGANVLTF
d_gene: TRBD2; j_gene: TRBJ2-7; len: 16; v_gene: TRBV5-8; abundance: .; CDR3nt: TGTGCCAGCAGCTGGGGACGGGGGGGAAGCTACGGCGAGCAGTACTTC; CDR3aa: CASSWGRGGSYGEQYF
d_gene: TRBD1; j_gene: TRBJ1-1; len: 13; v_gene: TRBV6-2/TRBV6-3; abundance: .; CDR3nt: TGTGCCAGCAGTCCACAGGGGGCGGATGAAGCTTTCTTT; CDR3aa: CASSPQGADEAFF
d_gene: .; j_gene: TRBJ2-1; len: 16; v_gene: TRBV29-1; abundance: .; CDR3nt: TGCAGCGTTGATCATACAAGCCCGAGCTCCTACAATGAGCAGTTCTTC; CDR3aa: CSVDHTSPSSYNEQFF
d_gene: .; j_gene: TRBJ2-7; len: 13; v_gene: TRBV30; abundance: .; CDR3nt: TGTGCCTGGAGTGTACAGAGCTCCTACGAGCAGTACTTC; CDR3aa: CAWSVQSSYEQYF